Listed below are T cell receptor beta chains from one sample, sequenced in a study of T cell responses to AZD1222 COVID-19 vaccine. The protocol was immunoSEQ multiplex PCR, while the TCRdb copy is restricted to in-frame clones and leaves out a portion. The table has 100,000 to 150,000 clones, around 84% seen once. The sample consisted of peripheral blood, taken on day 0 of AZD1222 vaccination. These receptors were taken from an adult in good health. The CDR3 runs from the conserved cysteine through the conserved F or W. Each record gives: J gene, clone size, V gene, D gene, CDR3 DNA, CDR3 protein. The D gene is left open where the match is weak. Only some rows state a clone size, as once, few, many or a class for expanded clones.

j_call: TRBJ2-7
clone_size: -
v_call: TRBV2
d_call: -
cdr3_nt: TGTGCCAGCAAGCAAGCGGTGTACGAGCAGTACTTC
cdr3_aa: CASKQAVYEQYF

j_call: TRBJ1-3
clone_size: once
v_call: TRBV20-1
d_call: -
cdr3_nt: TGCAGTGCTAGTTACGACTCCGGCCGGAGATATTTT
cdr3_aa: CSASYDSGRRYF

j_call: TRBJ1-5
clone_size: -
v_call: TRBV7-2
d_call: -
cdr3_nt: TGTGCCAGCGCTCGGGGGGGTGATCAGCCCCAGCATTTT
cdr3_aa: CASARGGDQPQHF

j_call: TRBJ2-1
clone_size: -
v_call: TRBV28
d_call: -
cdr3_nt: TGTGCCAGCCTTGACACCAGACCAATCTACAATGAGCAGTTCTTC
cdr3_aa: CASLDTRPIYNEQFF

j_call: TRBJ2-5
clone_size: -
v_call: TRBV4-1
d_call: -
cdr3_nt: TGCGCCAGCAGCCAAGATGCCCCGGGACTGAAGGGGGGCGAAGAGACCCAGTACTTC
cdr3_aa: CASSQDAPGLKGGEETQYF

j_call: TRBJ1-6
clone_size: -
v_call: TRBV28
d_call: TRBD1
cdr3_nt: TGTGCCAGCAGTGAACAGACAGGGCCTAATTCACCCCTCCACTTT
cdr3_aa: CASSEQTGPNSPLHF

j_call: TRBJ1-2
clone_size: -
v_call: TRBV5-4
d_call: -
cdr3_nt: TGTGCCAGCAGCTTGGGGGCAGGCTTCTCCTATGGCTACACCTTC
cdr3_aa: CASSLGAGFSYGYTF

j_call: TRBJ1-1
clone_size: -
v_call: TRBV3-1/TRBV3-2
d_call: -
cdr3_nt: TGTGCCAGCAGCCAAGAGCAAGGGCTGGCTGAAGCTTTCTTT
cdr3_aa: CASSQEQGLAEAFF

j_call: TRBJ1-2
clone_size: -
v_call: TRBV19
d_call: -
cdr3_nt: TGTGCCAGCAAACTGGCAGTATCCTATGGCTACACCTTC
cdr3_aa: CASKLAVSYGYTF

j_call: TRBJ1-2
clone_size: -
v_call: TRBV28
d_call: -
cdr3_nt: TGTGCCAGCAGCAATATAGTCGGCTTCCACTATGGCTACACCTTC
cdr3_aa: CASSNIVGFHYGYTF

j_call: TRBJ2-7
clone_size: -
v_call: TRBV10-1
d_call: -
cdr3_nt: TGCGCCAGCAGCAAGGGTGACTCCTACGAGCAGTACTTC
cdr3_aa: CASSKGDSYEQYF

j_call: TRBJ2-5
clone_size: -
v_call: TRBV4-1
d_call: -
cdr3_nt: TGCGCCAGCAGGCCATCCGTGAGCCAGTACTTC
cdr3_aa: CASRPSVSQYF

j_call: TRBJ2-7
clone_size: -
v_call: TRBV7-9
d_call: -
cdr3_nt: TGTGCCAGCAGCTTAGGGGGGATAGCCTACGAGCAGTACTTC
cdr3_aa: CASSLGGIAYEQYF

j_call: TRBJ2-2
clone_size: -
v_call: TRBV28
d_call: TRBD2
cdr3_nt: TGTGCCAGCAGTTTGGGGCTAGCGGGGAACACCGGGGAGCTGTTTTTT
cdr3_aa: CASSLGLAGNTGELFF

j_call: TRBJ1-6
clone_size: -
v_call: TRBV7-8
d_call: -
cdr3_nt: TGTGCCAGCAGGGTACAGGGCGCCTATAATTCACCCCTCCACTTT
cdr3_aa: CASRVQGAYNSPLHF

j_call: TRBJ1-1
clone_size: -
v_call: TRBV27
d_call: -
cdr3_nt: TGTGCCAGCAGCCTAATCCCAGGGGTAGAGACTGAAGCTTTCTTT
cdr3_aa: CASSLIPGVETEAFF

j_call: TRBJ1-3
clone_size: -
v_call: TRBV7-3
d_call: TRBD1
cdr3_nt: TGTGCCAGCAGCTCGACAGGGTCGGACACCATATATTTT
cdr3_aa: CASSSTGSDTIYF

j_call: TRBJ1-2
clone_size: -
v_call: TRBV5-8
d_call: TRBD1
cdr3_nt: TGTGCCAGCAGCTTGGAGGGGCCGACAGGGCTAAACTATGGCTACACCTTC
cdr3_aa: CASSLEGPTGLNYGYTF

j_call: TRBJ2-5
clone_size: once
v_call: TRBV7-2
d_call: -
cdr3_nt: TGTGCCAGCAGCCAAGGACAGAACCAAGAGACCCAGTACTTC
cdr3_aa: CASSQGQNQETQYF

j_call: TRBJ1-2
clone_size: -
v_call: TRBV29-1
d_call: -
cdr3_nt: TGCAGCGTTGCGGGGGACTATGGCTACACCTTC
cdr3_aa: CSVAGDYGYTF

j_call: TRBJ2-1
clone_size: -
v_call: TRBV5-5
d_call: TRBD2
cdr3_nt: TGTGCCAGCAGCTTGGTGCCTAGCGGGGGGGCAGGAGGCAATGAGCAGTTCTTC
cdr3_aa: CASSLVPSGGAGGNEQFF

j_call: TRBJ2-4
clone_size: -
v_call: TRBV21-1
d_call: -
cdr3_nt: TGTGCCAGCAGCAAAAAGTGGCTAGCCAAAAACATTCAGTACTTC
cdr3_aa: CASSKKWLAKNIQYF

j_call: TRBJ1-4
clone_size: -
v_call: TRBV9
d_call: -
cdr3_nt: TGTGCCAGCAGCGCACACGGGGAATCTAATGAAAAACTGTTTTTT
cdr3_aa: CASSAHGESNEKLFF

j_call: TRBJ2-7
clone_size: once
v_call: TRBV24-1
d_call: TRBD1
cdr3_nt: TGTGCCACCCAGGGACAGGGCTACGAGCAGTACTTC
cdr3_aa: CATQGQGYEQYF

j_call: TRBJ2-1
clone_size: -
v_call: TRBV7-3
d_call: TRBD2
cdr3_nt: TGTGCCAGCAGCCCGGAGGGGGCTAGCGGGGTTCGAAATGAGCAGTTCTTC
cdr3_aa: CASSPEGASGVRNEQFF

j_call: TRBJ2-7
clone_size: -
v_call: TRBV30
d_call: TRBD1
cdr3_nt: TGTGCCTGGAGTGTACGGACAGGATCCCCCTACGAGCAGTACTTC
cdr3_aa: CAWSVRTGSPYEQYF

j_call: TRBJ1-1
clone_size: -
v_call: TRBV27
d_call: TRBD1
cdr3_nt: TGTGCCAGCAGTTTTCAGGGGGAGAACACTGAAGCTTTCTTT
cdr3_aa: CASSFQGENTEAFF

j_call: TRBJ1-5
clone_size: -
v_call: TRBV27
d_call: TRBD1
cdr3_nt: TGTGCCAGCAGTCGACAGGGGGATCAGCCCCAGCATTTT
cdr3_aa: CASSRQGDQPQHF

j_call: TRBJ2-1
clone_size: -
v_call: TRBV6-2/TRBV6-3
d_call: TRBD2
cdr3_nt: TGTGCCAGCAGCCCCAGCGGGACTGGAAATGAGCAGTTCTTC
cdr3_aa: CASSPSGTGNEQFF

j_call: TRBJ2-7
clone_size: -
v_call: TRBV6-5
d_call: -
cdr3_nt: TGTGCCAGCAGGAAGGACAGAATCTACGAGCAGTACTTC
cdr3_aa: CASRKDRIYEQYF

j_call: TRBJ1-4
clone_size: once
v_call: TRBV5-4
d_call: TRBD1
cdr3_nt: TGTGCCAGCAGCTTGGGGATATGGGGGACAGGGTCTGAAAAACTGTTTTTT
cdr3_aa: CASSLGIWGTGSEKLFF

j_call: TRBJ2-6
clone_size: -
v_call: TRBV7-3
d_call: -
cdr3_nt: TGTGCCAGCAGCCCAGCTGGGGCCAACGTCCTGACTTTC
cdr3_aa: CASSPAGANVLTF

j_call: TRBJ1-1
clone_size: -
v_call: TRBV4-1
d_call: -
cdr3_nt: TGCGCCAGCAGCCAAGATATCAAGGCAGGGCTCAACACTGAAGCTTTCTTT
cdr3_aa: CASSQDIKAGLNTEAFF

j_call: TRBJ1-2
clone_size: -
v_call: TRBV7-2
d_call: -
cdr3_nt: TGTGCCAGCAACCTAGCAGGGGCAGGGGCGGGCTATGGCTACACCTTC
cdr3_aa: CASNLAGAGAGYGYTF

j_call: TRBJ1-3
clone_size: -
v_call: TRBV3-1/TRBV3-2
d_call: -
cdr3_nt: TGTGCCAGCAGCCCTCAGTCGTCTGGAAACACCATATATTTT
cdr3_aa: CASSPQSSGNTIYF

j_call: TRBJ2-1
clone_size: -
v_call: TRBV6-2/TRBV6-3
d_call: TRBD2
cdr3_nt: TGTGCCAGCAGTTACGGCCGCGGGAGTGACAATGAGCAGTTCTTC
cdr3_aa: CASSYGRGSDNEQFF

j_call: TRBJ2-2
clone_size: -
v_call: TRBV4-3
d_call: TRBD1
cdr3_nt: TGCGCCAGCAGCCTTGGACAGGACACCGGGGAGCTGTTTTTT
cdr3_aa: CASSLGQDTGELFF

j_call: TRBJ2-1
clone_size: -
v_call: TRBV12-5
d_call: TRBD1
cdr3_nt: TGTGCTAGTGGATTACTGACAGGGGGAAGCAATGAGCAGTTCTTC
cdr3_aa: CASGLLTGGSNEQFF

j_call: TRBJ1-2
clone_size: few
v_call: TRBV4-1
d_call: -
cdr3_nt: TGCGCCAGCAGCCCCCTACCCTTCCGGGTTACGAGGCTTAGTGGCTACACCTTC
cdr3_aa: CASSPLPFRVTRLSGYTF

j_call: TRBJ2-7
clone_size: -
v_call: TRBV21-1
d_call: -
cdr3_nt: TGTGCCAGCAGCAAGTTCACCCGACTAGCGGGGGGGCTTTCCTACGAGCAGTACTTC
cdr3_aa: CASSKFTRLAGGLSYEQYF

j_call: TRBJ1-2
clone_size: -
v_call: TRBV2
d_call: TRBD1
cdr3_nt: TGTGCCAGCAGTGCGACAGGGACAAACCTCTATGGCTACACCTTC
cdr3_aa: CASSATGTNLYGYTF

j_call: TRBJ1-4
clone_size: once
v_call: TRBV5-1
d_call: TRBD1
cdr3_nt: TGCGCCAGCAGCTCGACAGGGTCCTACGAAAAACTGTTTTTT
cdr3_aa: CASSSTGSYEKLFF

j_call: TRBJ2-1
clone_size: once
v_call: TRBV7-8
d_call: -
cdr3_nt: TGTGCCAGCAGCTTAGACGGGAGGACAGCCTTATCCTACAATGAGCAGTTCTTC
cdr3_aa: CASSLDGRTALSYNEQFF

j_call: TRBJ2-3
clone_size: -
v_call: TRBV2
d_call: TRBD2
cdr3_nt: TGTGCCAGCAGTGTAGGAGCGGGGGGGCGAAATACGCAGTATTTT
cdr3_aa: CASSVGAGGRNTQYF

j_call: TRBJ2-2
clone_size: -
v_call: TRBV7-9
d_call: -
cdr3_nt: TGTGCCAGCAGTTCCACCTGGACCGGGGAGCTGTTTTTT
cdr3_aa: CASSSTWTGELFF

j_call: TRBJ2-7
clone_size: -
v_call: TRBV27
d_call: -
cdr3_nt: TGTGCCAGCAGTTTTTTCACGACAGGTACCTACGAGCAGTACTTC
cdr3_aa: CASSFFTTGTYEQYF

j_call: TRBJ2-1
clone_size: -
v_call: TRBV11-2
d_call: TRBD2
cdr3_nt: TGTGCCAGCAGCTTACAGCGGGGGGGCTACAATGAGCAGTTCTTC
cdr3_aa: CASSLQRGGYNEQFF

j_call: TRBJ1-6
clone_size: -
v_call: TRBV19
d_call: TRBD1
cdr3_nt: TGTGCCAGTAGCAGGACATGGGACAGAGTTAATTCACCCCTCCACTTT
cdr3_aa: CASSRTWDRVNSPLHF

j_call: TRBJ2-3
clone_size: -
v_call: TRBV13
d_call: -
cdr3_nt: TGTGCCAGCAGCTTTGGTCGGGGGGATACGCAGTATTTT
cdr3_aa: CASSFGRGDTQYF

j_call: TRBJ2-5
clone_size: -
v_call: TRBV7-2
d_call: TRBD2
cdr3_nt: TGTGCCAGCAGCGTGGGGGGGTTTCAAGAGACCCAGTACTTC
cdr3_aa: CASSVGGFQETQYF

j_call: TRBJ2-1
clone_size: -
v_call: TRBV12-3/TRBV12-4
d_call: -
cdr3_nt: TGTGCCAGCAGTTTATTAAGGAGGGATGAGCAGTTCTTC
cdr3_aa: CASSLLRRDEQFF

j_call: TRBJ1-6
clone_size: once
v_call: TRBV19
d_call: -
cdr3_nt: TGTGCCAGTAGTTTATTGGCCAATTCACCCCTCCACTTT
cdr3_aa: CASSLLANSPLHF

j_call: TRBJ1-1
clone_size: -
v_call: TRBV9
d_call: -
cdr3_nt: TGTGCCAGCAGCGTAGGTCCGGACAGTGACACTGAAGCTTTCTTT
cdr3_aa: CASSVGPDSDTEAFF

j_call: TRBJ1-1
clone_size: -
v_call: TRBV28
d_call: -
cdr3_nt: TGTGCCAGCAGTTTATCCACGGGATGGACTGAAGCTTTCTTT
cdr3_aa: CASSLSTGWTEAFF

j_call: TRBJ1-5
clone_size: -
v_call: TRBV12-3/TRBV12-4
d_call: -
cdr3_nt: TGTGCCAGCACCAATAGGGGCAATCAGCCCCAGCATTTT
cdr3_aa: CASTNRGNQPQHF

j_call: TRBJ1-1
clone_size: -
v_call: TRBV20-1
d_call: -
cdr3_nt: TGCAGTGCTAGTGTCGGGTTTTTTATGAACACTGAAGCTTTCTTT
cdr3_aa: CSASVGFFMNTEAFF

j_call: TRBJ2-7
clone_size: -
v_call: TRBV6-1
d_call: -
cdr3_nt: TGTGCCAGCAGTGAAGAGGCGGGCGGGTCCTACGAGCAGTACTTC
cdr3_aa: CASSEEAGGSYEQYF